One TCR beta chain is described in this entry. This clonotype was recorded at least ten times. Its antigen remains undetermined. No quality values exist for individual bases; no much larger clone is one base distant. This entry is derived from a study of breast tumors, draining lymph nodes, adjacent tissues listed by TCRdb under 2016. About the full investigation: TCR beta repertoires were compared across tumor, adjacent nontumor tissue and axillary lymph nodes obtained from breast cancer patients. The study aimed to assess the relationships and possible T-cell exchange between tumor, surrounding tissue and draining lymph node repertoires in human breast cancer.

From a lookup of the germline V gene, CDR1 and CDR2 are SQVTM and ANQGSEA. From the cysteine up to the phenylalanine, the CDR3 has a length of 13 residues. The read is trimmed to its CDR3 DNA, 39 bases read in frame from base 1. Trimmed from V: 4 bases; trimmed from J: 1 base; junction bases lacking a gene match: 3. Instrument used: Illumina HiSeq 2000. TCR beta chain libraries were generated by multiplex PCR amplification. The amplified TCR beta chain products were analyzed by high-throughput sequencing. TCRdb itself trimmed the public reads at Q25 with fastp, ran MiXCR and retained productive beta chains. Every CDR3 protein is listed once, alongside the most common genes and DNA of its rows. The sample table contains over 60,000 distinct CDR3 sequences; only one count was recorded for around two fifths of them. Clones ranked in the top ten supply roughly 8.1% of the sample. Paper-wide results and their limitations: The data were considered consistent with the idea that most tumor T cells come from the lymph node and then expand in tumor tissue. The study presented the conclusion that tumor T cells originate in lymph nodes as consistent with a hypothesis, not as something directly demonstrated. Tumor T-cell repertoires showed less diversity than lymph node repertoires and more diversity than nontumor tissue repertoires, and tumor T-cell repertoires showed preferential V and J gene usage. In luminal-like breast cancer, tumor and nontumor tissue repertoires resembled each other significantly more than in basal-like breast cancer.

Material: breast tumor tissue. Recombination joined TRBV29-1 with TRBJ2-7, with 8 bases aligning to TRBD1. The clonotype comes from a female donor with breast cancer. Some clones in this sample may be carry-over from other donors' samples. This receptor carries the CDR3 CSVGQGMSYEQYF. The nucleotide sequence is TGCAGCGTTGGACAGGGGATGTCCTACGAGCAGTACTTC.